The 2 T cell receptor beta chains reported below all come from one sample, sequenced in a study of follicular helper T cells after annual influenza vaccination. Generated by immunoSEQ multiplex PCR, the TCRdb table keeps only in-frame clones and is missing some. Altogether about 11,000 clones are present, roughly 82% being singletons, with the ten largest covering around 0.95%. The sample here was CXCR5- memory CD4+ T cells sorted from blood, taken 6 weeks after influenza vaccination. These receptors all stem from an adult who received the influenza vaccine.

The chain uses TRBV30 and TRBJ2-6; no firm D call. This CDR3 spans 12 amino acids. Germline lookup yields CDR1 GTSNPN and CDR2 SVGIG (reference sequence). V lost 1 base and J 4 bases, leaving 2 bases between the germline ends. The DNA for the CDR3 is TGTGCCTGGAGTGCCGGGGCCAACGTCCTGACTTTC. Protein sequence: CAWSAGANVLTF.

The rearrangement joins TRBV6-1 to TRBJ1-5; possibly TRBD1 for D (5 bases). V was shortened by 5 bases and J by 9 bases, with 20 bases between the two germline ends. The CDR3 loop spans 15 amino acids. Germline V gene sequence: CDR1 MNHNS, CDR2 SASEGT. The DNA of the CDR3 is TGTGCCAGCAGTTCCCTCGGGGACCGAGCCGGGCCCCAGCATTTT. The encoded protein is CASSSLGDRAGPQHF.